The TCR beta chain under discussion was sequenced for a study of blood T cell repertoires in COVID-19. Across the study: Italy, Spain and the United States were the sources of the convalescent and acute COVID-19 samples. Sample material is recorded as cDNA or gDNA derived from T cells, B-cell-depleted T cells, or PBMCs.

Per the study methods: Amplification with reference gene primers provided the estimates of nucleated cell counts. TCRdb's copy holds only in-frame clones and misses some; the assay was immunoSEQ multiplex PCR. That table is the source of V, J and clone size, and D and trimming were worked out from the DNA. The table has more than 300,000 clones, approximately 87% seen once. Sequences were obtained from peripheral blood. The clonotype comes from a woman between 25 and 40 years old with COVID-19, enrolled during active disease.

CDR3 loop: CASSQGPAGQDEAFF. The CDR3 coding sequence is TGCGCCAGCAGCCAGGGCCCGGCAGGGCAAGATGAAGCTTTCTTT. The genes are TRBV4-1 and TRBJ1-1; perhaps TRBD1 as D (5 bases). CDR1 and CDR2 (germline): MGHRA, YSYEKL. Trimming cost V 3 bases and J 7 bases, with 18 bases left between them. The CDR3 covers 15 residues.